Shown below are 32 T cell receptor beta chains from a single sample sequenced in a study of CD8 T cells in cerebrospinal fluid in Alzheimer's disease. Each CDR3 protein gets one entry in TCRdb, which reprocessed the 10x single-cell sequencing reads and gives no DNA. The table counts over a thousand distinct CDR3 sequences; around 6.2% lies in the top ten. The specimen sequenced was cerebrospinal fluid. The receptor source for this set is a human donor in good health.

This clonotype is labeled medium-sized based on frequency. This chain links TRBV12-3 or TRBV12-4 with TRBJ1-1. The CDR3 sequence is 15 residues long. The chain's CDR3 is CASRPRQAGSSEAFF.

This clonotype is identified as medium-sized from frequency. This chain connects TRBV7-8 to TRBJ1-2; TCRdb selects TRBD1, and the lack of DNA leaves this call unchecked. CDR3 length: 15 residues. In germline, CDR1 is SGHVS, CDR2 FQNEAQ. The CDR3 loop is CASSSRTGGVGGYTF. Together with reference TRBV7-8 and TRBJ1-2, the CDR3 gives the full variable domain: GAGVSQSPRYKVAKRGQDVALRCDPISGHVSLFWYQQALGQGPEFLTYFQNEAQLDKSGLPSDRFFAERPEGSVSTLKIQRTQQEDSAVYLCASSSRTGGVGGYTFGSGTRLTVV.

By frequency, this clonotype registers large. V is TRBV4-3 and J is TRBJ2-1. Germline V CDR1 and CDR2: LGHNA, YSLEER. The CDR3 length is 14 residues. CDR3 sequence reads: CASSQVRLVNEQFF.

According to its frequency, this clonotype is medium-sized. CDR3 sequence reads: CASKGTVNTEAFF. V and J are TRBV30 and TRBJ1-1; the TCRdb call, TRBD1, lacks DNA for checking. This CDR3 is 13 amino acids long. Germline CDR1 and CDR2: GTSNPN and SVGIG (reference sequence).

This clonotype registers medium-sized by frequency. The chain combines TRBV4-2 with TRBJ2-1; TCRdb gives TRBD2 as the D gene, but with no DNA this cannot be confirmed. Germline-derived CDR1 and CDR2 are LGHNA and YNFKEQ. The CDR3 consists of 17 residues. CDR3 residues: CASSQGYTSASYNEQFF.

This clonotype is deemed medium-sized by its frequency. The chain couples TRBV12-3 or TRBV12-4 to TRBJ2-3. This CDR3 contains 13 residues. The CDR3 loop reads CASSFKGADTQYF.

This clonotype is identified as medium-sized from frequency. The chain links TRBV9 to TRBJ2-3; TCRdb indicates TRBD2, and absent DNA this call remains unverified. The CDR3 is 16 amino acids. Per the germline V gene, CDR1 is SGDLS and CDR2 is YYNGEE. The CDR3: CASSVTVGTSFYTQYF.

In terms of frequency, this clonotype is large. The chain joins TRBV10-3 to TRBJ2-2; the D gene TCRdb calls, TRBD1, cannot be checked with no DNA. CDR1 is ENHRY, CDR2 SYGVKD, per germline. The CDR3 has 14 amino acids. CDR3 amino acids: CAIRGQEDTGELFF.

This clonotype is labeled medium-sized based on frequency. The CDR3 loop is CASSPGTGAAEAFF. The rearrangement uses TRBV11-3 and TRBJ1-1; TCRdb returns TRBD1, unconfirmable since there is no DNA. The CDR3 runs to 14 residues. Germline lookup yields CDR1 SGHNT and CDR2 YENEEA.

Frequency places this clonotype as medium-sized. The CDR3 loop is CASSPNRGHEQYF. The chain carries TRBV5-6 and TRBJ2-7; there is no DNA to check the TCRdb D call of TRBD1. CDR3 length: 13 residues. Per the germline V gene, CDR1 is SGHDT and CDR2 is YYEEEE.

Judged by frequency, this clonotype is medium-sized. The J gene is TRBJ1-2, the V gene TRBV30. Germline V CDR1 and CDR2: GTSNPN, SVGIG (reference sequence). The CDR3 has 13 residues. The CDR3: CAWSLGGRDGYTF. The full variable domain, its missing parts supplied by reference TRBV30 and TRBJ1-2, is SQTIHQWPATLVQPVGSPLSLECTVEGTSNPNLYWYRQAAGRGLQLLFYSVGIGQISSEVPQNLSASRPQDRQFILSSKKLLLSDSGFYLCAWSLGGRDGYTFGSGTRLTVV.

Considering frequency, this clonotype is medium-sized (0.01 to 0.1%). The chain links TRBV4-3 to TRBJ1-3. The CDR3 runs 15 residues. Germline V gene lookup returns CDR1 LGHNA and CDR2 YSLEER. CDR3 sequence: CASSLYLSSGNTIYF.

This clonotype is called medium-sized based on its frequency. The chain combines TRBV27 with TRBJ2-3; as DNA is missing, the TRBD1 call by TCRdb cannot be tested. Germline V gives CDR1 MNHEY, CDR2 SMNVEV (reference sequence). The CDR3 is 15 amino acids. The CDR3: CASSSPGQGKGTQYF.

This clonotype ranks as medium-sized in terms of frequency. The chain couples TRBV27 to TRBJ2-3; TCRdb's D call of TRBD2 is untestable without DNA. CDR1 is MNHEY and CDR2 is SMNVEV in the germline V gene (reference sequence). The CDR3 covers 15 residues. The chain's CDR3 is CASSSRGGAGNTQYF.

This clonotype shows up as medium-sized by frequency. This sequence joins TRBV2 and TRBJ2-5; TCRdb proposes TRBD1, but this gene call is untestable without DNA. In germline, CDR1 is SNHLY, CDR2 FYNNEI. This CDR3 is 15 amino acids long. The CDR3 reads CASASGGTLQETQYF.

Judged by frequency, this clonotype is medium-sized. The genes are TRBV20-1 and TRBJ1-6. The CDR3 is made up of 14 amino acids. Germline-derived CDR1 and CDR2 are DFQATT and SNEGSKA (reference sequence). The CDR3 sequence: CSASAGRYNSPLHF.

This clonotype registers medium-sized by frequency. The rearrangement uses TRBV27 and TRBJ2-7; TCRdb reports TRBD1, a call that lacks DNA to check it against. CDR1 MNHEY and CDR2 SMNVEV come from the germline V gene (reference sequence). The CDR3 is made up of 18 amino acids. CDR3 loop: CASSPRAPRQGGSYEQYF.

This clonotype is identified as medium-sized (0.01 to 0.1%) from frequency. The chain links TRBV7-2 to TRBJ1-2; without DNA, the TCRdb call of TRBD1 cannot be checked. The germline gives CDR1 SGHTA, CDR2 FQGNSA. There are 13 residues in the CDR3. The CDR3 protein is CASSRDPEGGYTF.

Measured by frequency, this clonotype is medium-sized (0.01 to 0.1%). The genes are TRBV12-3 or TRBV12-4 and TRBJ1-5; there is no DNA to check the TCRdb D call of TRBD1. This CDR3 comprises 15 residues. CDR3 sequence reads: CASRAGTGQNQPQHF.

This clonotype is identified as large from frequency. V usage is TRBV6-6 and J usage is TRBJ2-5; TCRdb proposes TRBD1, but this gene call is untestable without DNA. This CDR3 contains 13 residues. In germline, CDR1 is MNHNY, CDR2 SVGAGI (reference sequence). The CDR3 here is CASTPPGEETQYF.

This clonotype is labeled medium-sized based on frequency. The rearrangement links TRBV14 to TRBJ1-4; there is no DNA to check the TCRdb D call of TRBD1. This CDR3 contains 15 residues. Germline V gene lookup returns CDR1 SGHDN and CDR2 FVKESK. This chain's CDR3 is CASSRRQGGGEKLFF. Combining the CDR3 with reference TRBV14 and TRBJ1-4 gives the whole variable domain EAGVTQFPSHSVIEKGQTVTLRCDPISGHDNLYWYRRVMGKEIKFLLHFVKESKQDESGMPNNRFLAERTGGTYSTLKVQPAELEDSGVYFCASSRRQGGGEKLFFGSGTQLSVL.

This clonotype is medium-sized by frequency. The gene calls are TRBV28 and TRBJ2-7; the TRBD1 assignment by TCRdb is unverifiable without DNA. The germline CDR1 and CDR2 sequences are MDHEN and SYDVKM. The CDR3 length is 15 residues. CDR3 sequence: CASSTSGQGFHEQYF.

In terms of frequency, this clonotype is medium-sized (0.01 to 0.1%). The CDR3 sequence: CASSLEGATSNQPQHF. The V gene is TRBV12-3 or TRBV12-4, the J gene TRBJ1-5; TCRdb lists TRBD1, though no DNA is available to test this call. This CDR3 is built from 16 residues.

This clonotype shows up as medium-sized by frequency. This sequence joins TRBV28 and TRBJ2-3; the TRBD2 assignment by TCRdb is unverifiable without DNA. Germline CDR1 is MDHEN and CDR2 is SYDVKM. CDR3 length equals 14 residues. The CDR3 sequence: CASRGAGGTDTQYF.

Measured by frequency, this clonotype is medium-sized. CDR3 loop: CASRFRLANYGYTF. V and J are TRBV2 and TRBJ1-2. This CDR3 region has 14 residues. Germline CDR1 SNHLY, CDR2 FYNNEI.

This clonotype is medium-sized by frequency. V and J are TRBV9 and TRBJ1-5; TCRdb lists TRBD1, though no DNA is available to test this call. The CDR3 spans 16 residues. Germline loops: CDR1 SGDLS, CDR2 YYNGEE. CDR3: CASSVEPGQGNQPQHF.

Judged by frequency, this clonotype is medium-sized. The rearrangement uses TRBV9 and TRBJ1-4; TCRdb returns TRBD1, unconfirmable since there is no DNA. Germline V gene lookup returns CDR1 SGDLS and CDR2 YYNGEE. The CDR3 consists of 15 residues. CDR3 protein: CASSPQDVKDEKLFF.

This clonotype is deemed medium-sized (0.01 to 0.1%) by its frequency. This chain links TRBV14 with TRBJ2-5. Germline V gene sequence: CDR1 SGHDN, CDR2 FVKESK. The CDR3 contains 12 residues. This CDR3 reads CASSQLVTAQYF.

This clonotype counts as medium-sized by frequency. The V gene is TRBV6-5, the J gene TRBJ2-1; the D gene TCRdb calls, TRBD1, cannot be checked with no DNA. The CDR3 is made up of 15 amino acids. Germline V gene data show CDR1 as MNHEY and CDR2 as SVGAGI. This CDR3 is CASSAGQGVYNEQFF.

Its frequency marks this clonotype as medium-sized. This sequence joins TRBV27 and TRBJ2-7; the TRBD1 assignment by TCRdb is unverifiable without DNA. Germline CDR1 and CDR2: MNHEY and SMNVEV (reference sequence). The CDR3 is 15 amino acids. The CDR3 loop is CASRPRDRSIYEQYF.

Its frequency marks this clonotype as medium-sized. CDR3 in amino acids: CASSESAEGYGYTF. This rearrangement joins TRBV10-2 to TRBJ1-2. The V gene's germline CDR1 is WSHSY and CDR2 SAAADI. The CDR3 has 14 residues.

Measured by frequency, this clonotype is large (0.1 to 1%). The chain recombines TRBV20-1 with TRBJ2-3; TCRdb returns TRBD1, unconfirmable since there is no DNA. This CDR3 is built from 15 residues. In germline, CDR1 is DFQATT, CDR2 SNEGSKA (reference sequence). CDR3: CSAPWGRGVRDTQYF.